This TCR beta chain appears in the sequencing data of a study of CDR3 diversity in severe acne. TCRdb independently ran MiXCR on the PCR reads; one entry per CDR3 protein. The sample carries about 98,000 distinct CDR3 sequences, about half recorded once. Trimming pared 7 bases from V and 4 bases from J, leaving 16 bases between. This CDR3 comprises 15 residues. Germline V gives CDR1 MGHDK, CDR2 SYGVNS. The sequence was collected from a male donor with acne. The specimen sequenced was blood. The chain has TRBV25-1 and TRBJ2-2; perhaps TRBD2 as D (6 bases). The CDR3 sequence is CASIKNTGGTGELFF. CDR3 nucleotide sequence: TGTGCCAGCATCAAGAATACCGGGGGCACCGGGGAGCTGTTTTTT. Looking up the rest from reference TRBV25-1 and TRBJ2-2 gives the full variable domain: EADIYQTPRYLVIGTGKKITLECSQTMGHDKMYWYQQDPGMELHLIHYSYGVNSTEKGDLSSESTVSRIRTEHFPLTLESARPSHTSQYLCASIKNTGGTGELFFGEGSRLTVL.